The rows below give T cell receptor beta chains drawn from one sample of a study of shared clonotypes between healthy human individuals. This table comes from immunoSEQ multiplex PCR, and its TCRdb copy is limited to in-frame clones, with some not included. The data hold about 610,000 clones, with approximately 96% observed a single time. The sequencing input was naive CD8+ T cells sorted from blood. Receptors originate from a woman between 25 and 40 years old in good health. CDR3s include the opening cysteine and the closing phenylalanine or tryptophan. The D gene is left open where the match is weak. Some rows mark clone size as missing; the rest say once, few, many or name a class of expanded clone.

D gene,V gene,J gene,clone size,CDR3 DNA,CDR3 protein
.,TRBV19,TRBJ1-1,once,TGTGCCAGTACCCTAGGCCAGGGAGGGACCACTGAAGCTTTCTTT,CASTLGQGGTTEAFF
TRBD1,TRBV28,TRBJ2-7,.,TGTGCCAGCAGGGGGACAGCGAGAACCTACGAGCAGTACTTC,CASRGTARTYEQYF
.,TRBV11-2,TRBJ1-2,.,TGTGCCACGACTAACCGGGGCCTGGGGTATGGCTACACCTTC,CATTNRGLGYGYTF
.,TRBV10-3,TRBJ1-2,.,TGTGCCATCAGTGAGTCTCGGATGACAGGCAGTCATGGCTACACCTTC,CAISESRMTGSHGYTF
.,TRBV19,TRBJ2-6,.,TGTGCCAGTAGTATAACGGTGTCTGGGGCCAACGTCCTGACTTTC,CASSITVSGANVLTF
.,TRBV28,TRBJ2-1,.,TGTGCCAGCATTGGCGGCTCCTACAATGAGCAGTTCTTC,CASIGGSYNEQFF
TRBD1,TRBV5-6,TRBJ1-1,.,TGTGCCAGCAGCTCAGCGGACAGGGGGAACACTGAAGCTTTCTTT,CASSSADRGNTEAFF
TRBD2,TRBV27,TRBJ2-3,.,TGTGCCAGCAGTCCCGGGACTAGCGGGAGGTCAGATACGCAGTATTTT,CASSPGTSGRSDTQYF
.,TRBV18,TRBJ1-5,.,TGTGCCAGCTCACCAAATGCCGGAAGATATAGCAATCAGCCCCAGCATTTT,CASSPNAGRYSNQPQHF
TRBD1,TRBV6-5,TRBJ2-1,.,TGTGCCAGCAGTGCAGGACAGGGGGGGAATGAGCAGTTCTTC,CASSAGQGGNEQFF
TRBD2,TRBV6-5,TRBJ2-7,.,TGTGCCAGCAGCACTAGCGGGTACGAGCAGTACTTC,CASSTSGYEQYF
.,TRBV28,TRBJ2-2,.,TGTGCCAGCAGTTTATTGGGGGGGCTTAACACCGGGGAGCTGTTTTTT,CASSLLGGLNTGELFF
.,TRBV7-6,TRBJ2-7,once,TGTGCCAGCAGCTTCCCGGGCTCCTACGAGCAGTACTTC,CASSFPGSYEQYF
TRBD2,TRBV5-6,TRBJ2-1,.,TGTGCCAGCAGCCGAGGACTAGTATCCAATGAGCAGTTCTTC,CASSRGLVSNEQFF
TRBD2,TRBV9,TRBJ2-5,.,TGTGCCAGCAGCACCGGGACTAGCGGTGCGGAGACCCAGTACTTC,CASSTGTSGAETQYF
TRBD1,TRBV19,TRBJ2-2,.,TGTGCCAGTAGACAGGGGGCGTACACCGGGGAGCTGTTTTTT,CASRQGAYTGELFF
.,TRBV27,TRBJ2-1,.,TGTGCCAGCAGTTTGGGGCCGCTTAGGGAGCAGTTCTTC,CASSLGPLREQFF
.,TRBV7-9,TRBJ1-3,.,TGTGCCAGCAGGGCAGGCTCTGGAAACACCATATATTTT,CASRAGSGNTIYF
TRBD1,TRBV5-1,TRBJ1-5,.,TGCGCCAGCAGCTACGAACAGGGGGAGCAGCCCCAGCATTTT,CASSYEQGEQPQHF
.,TRBV6-1,TRBJ1-5,.,TGTGCCAGCAGTGAATTTGGCGGCCGGCGGGGTCAGCCCCAGCATTTT,CASSEFGGRRGQPQHF
TRBD2,TRBV27,TRBJ2-3,once,TGTGCCAGCAGTTTACCCGCGGGAGGGCCAAGAGATACGCAGTATTTT,CASSLPAGGPRDTQYF
.,TRBV9,TRBJ2-1,.,TGTGCCAGCAGCACCCAGTGGAAGGGTGGGTCCTACAATGAGCAGTTCTTC,CASSTQWKGGSYNEQFF
.,TRBV28,TRBJ1-5,.,TGTGCCAGCAAAGGGGGAGGCAATCAGCCCCAGCATTTT,CASKGGGNQPQHF
TRBD2,TRBV28,TRBJ2-1,once,TGTGCCAGCAGTTCCCGTAGCGGGAGGGACAATGAGCAGTTCTTC,CASSSRSGRDNEQFF
.,TRBV5-1,TRBJ2-7,.,TGCGCCAGCAGCTTAGGACAGAGCTACGAGCAGTACTTC,CASSLGQSYEQYF
.,TRBV10-1,TRBJ2-1,.,TGCGCCAGCAGTGAGGGCCAGGAGCAGTTCTTC,CASSEGQEQFF
TRBD1,TRBV4-1,TRBJ1-6,.,TGCGCCAGCAGCCGATCCCCCGGGACAGGGGTACGCGGTTCACCCCTCCACTTT,CASSRSPGTGVRGSPLHF
.,TRBV11-3,TRBJ2-1,.,TGTGCCAGCAGCTCCGGGACTTCTCGGGACTGGGATGAGCAGTTCTTC,CASSSGTSRDWDEQFF
TRBD1,TRBV5-6,TRBJ1-1,.,TGTGCCAGCAGCCCGGCCACAGGGGTCACTGAAGCTTTCTTT,CASSPATGVTEAFF
.,TRBV28,TRBJ2-7,.,TGTGCCAGCGGGTCAACGCCGGCGACGGACTACGAGCAGTACTTC,CASGSTPATDYEQYF
.,TRBV1,TRBJ1-1,.,TGCACCAGCAGCCAAACTTCAGACAGGGGTAAGACTGAAGCTTTCTTT,CTSSQTSDRGKTEAFF
TRBD1,TRBV5-1,TRBJ2-7,.,TGCGCCAGCAAAGGGACAGGGGGCTCCTACGAGCAGTACTTC,CASKGTGGSYEQYF
.,TRBV20-1,TRBJ1-1,.,TGCAGTGGGGGCGGGAACACTGAAGCTTTCTTT,CSGGGNTEAFF
TRBD1,TRBV4-1,TRBJ1-1,.,TGCGCCAGCAGCCAAAACCACAGGGGCCATTCCGCTGAAGCTTTCTTT,CASSQNHRGHSAEAFF
.,TRBV7-9,TRBJ1-4,.,TGTGCCAGCAGCTCCCCTTTAGGGGATGAAAAACTGTTTTTT,CASSSPLGDEKLFF
.,TRBV11-2,TRBJ2-1,.,TGTGCCAGCAGCTTAGATCTAAGCCAGAAGGAATACAATGAGCAGTTCTTC,CASSLDLSQKEYNEQFF
.,TRBV27,TRBJ2-1,.,TGTGCCAGCAGCCTGGGACGGCCCGCGGGTAATGAGCAGTTCTTC,CASSLGRPAGNEQFF
TRBD2,TRBV28,TRBJ2-1,.,TGTGCCAGCAGCCTGGCCAGCGGGAGTTGGAATGAGCAGTTCTTC,CASSLASGSWNEQFF
.,TRBV27,TRBJ2-2,.,TGTGCCAGCAGTTTATCTGGCTCGACCGGGGAGCTGTTTTTT,CASSLSGSTGELFF
.,TRBV9,TRBJ1-1,.,TGTGCCAGCAGCGTAGCTAGGGGTGAAGCTTTCTTT,CASSVARGEAFF
.,TRBV27,TRBJ2-2,.,TGTGCCAGCAGTTTAACTGGGCCCCTAATTGGAACCGGGGAGCTGTTTTTT,CASSLTGPLIGTGELFF